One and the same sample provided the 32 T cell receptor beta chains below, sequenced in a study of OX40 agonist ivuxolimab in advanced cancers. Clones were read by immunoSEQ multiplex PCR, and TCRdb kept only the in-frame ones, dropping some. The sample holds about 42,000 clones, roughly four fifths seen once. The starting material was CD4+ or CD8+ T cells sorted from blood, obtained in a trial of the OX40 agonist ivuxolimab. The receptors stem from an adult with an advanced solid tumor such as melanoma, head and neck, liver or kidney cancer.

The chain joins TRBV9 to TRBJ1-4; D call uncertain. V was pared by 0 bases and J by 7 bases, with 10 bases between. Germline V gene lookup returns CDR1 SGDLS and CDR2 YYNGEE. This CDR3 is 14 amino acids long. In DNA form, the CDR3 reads TGTGCCAGCAGCGTAGCGAAGGGTGCTGAAAAACTGTTTTTT. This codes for CASSVAKGAEKLFF.

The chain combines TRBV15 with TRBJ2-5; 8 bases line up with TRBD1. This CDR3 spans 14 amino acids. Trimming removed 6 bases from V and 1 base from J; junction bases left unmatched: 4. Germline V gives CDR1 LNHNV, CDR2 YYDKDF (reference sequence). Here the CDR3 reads CATRVGQGQETQYF. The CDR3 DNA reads TGTGCCACCAGGGTTGGACAGGGCCAAGAGACCCAGTACTTC.

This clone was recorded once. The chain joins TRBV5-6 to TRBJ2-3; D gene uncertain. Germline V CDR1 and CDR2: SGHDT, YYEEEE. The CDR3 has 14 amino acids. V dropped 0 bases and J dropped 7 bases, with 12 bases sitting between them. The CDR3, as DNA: TGTGCCAGCAGCTTGGGAGATGCCCTGAATACGCAGTATTTT. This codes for CASSLGDALNTQYF.

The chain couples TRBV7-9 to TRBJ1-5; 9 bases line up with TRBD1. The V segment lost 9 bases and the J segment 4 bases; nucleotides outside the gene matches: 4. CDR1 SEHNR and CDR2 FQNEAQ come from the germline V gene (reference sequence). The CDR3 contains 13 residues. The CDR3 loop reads CASTGTGNQPQHF. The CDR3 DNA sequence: TGTGCCAGTACCGGGACAGGGAATCAGCCCCAGCATTTT.

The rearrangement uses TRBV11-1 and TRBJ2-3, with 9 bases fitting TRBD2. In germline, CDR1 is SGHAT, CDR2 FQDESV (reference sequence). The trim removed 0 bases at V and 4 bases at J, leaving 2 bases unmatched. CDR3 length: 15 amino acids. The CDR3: CASSLAAGGADTQYF. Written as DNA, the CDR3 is TGTGCCAGCAGCTTAGCAGCGGGGGGTGCAGATACGCAGTATTTT.

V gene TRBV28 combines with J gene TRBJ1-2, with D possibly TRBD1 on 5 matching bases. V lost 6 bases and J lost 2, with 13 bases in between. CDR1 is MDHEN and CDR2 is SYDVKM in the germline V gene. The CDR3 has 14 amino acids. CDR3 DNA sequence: TGTGCCAGCAGGGGGCAGACGAACAACTATGGCTACACCTTC. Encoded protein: CASRGQTNNYGYTF.

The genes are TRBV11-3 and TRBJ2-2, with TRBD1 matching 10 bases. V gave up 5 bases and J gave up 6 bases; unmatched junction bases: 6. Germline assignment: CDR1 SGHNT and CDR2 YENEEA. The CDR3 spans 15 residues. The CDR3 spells CASSEATGGSGELFF. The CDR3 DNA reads TGTGCCAGCAGCGAGGCGACAGGGGGCTCCGGGGAGCTGTTTTTT.

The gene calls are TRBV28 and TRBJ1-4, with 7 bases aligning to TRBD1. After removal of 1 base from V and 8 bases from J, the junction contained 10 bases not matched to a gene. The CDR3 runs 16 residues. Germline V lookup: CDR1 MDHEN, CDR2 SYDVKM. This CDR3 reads CASSLYPTGLQEKLFF. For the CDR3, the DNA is TGTGCCAGCAGTTTATACCCGACAGGGTTGCAAGAAAAACTGTTTTTT.

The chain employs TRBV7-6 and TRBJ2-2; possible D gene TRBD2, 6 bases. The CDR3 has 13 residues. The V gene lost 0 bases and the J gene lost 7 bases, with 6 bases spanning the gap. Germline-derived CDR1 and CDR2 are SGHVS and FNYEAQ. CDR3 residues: CASSLAGGGELFF. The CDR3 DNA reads TGTGCCAGCAGCTTAGCCGGGGGCGGGGAGCTGTTTTTT.

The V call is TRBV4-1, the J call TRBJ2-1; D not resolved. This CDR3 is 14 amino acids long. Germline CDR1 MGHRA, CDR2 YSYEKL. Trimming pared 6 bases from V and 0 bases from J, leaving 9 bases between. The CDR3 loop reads CASSRDTSYNEQFF. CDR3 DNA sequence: TGCGCCAGCAGTCGAGACACCTCCTACAATGAGCAGTTCTTC.

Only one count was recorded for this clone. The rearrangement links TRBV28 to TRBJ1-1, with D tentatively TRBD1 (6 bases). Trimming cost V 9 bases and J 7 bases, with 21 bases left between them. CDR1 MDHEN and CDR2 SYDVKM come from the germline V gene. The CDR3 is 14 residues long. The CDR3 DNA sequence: TGTGCCAGGAACGACAGGACCAGGTCCTATGAAGCTTTCTTT. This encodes CARNDRTRSYEAFF.

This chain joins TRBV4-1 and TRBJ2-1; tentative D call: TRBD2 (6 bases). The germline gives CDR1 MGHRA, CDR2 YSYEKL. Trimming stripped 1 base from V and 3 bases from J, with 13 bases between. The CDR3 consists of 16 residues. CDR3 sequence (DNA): TGCGCCAGCAGCCAAGTTATTAGCGGCCACTACAATGAGCAGTTCTTC. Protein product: CASSQVISGHYNEQFF.

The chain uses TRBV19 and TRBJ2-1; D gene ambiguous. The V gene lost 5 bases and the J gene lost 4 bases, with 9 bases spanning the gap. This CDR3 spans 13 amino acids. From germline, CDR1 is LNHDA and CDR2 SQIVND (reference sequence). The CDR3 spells CASSPPLYNEQFF. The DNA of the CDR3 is TGTGCCAGTAGTCCCCCCCTTTACAATGAGCAGTTCTTC.

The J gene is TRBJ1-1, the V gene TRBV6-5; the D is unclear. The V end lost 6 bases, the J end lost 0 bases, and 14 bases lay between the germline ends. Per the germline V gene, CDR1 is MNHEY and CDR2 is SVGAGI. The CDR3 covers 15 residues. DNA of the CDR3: TGTGCCAGCAGGGATACTACGATGATGAACACTGAAGCTTTCTTT. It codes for CASRDTTMMNTEAFF.

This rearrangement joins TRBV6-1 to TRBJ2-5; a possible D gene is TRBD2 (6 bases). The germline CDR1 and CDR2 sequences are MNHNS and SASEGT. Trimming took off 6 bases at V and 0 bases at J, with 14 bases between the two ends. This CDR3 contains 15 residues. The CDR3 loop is CASSVSRDYQETQYF. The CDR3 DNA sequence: TGTGCCAGCAGCGTCAGCAGGGACTACCAAGAGACCCAGTACTTC.

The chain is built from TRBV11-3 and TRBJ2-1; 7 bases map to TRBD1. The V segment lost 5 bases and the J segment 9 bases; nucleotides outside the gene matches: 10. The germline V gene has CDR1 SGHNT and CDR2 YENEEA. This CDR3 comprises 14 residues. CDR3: CASSPRQGRGEQFF. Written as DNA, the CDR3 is TGTGCCAGCAGCCCGAGACAGGGCCGAGGTGAGCAGTTCTTC.

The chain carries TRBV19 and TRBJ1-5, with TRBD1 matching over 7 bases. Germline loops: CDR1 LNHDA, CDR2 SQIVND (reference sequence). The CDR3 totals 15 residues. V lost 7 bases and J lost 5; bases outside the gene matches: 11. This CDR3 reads CASTPSTGADQPQHF. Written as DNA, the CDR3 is TGTGCCAGTACTCCTTCTACAGGGGCCGATCAGCCCCAGCATTTT.

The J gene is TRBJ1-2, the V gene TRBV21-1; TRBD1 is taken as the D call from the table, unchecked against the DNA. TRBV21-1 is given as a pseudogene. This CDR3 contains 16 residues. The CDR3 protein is CASSESGDREGYGYTF. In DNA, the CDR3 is TGTGCCAGCAGCGAAAGCGGAGACAGGGAAGGCTATGGCTACACCTTC.

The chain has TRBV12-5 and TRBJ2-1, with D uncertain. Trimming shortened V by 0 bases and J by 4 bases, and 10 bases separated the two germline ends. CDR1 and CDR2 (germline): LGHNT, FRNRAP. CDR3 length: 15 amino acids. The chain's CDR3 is CASGLVPSPYNEQFF. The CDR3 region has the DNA TGTGCTAGTGGTTTGGTCCCTAGTCCGTACAATGAGCAGTTCTTC.

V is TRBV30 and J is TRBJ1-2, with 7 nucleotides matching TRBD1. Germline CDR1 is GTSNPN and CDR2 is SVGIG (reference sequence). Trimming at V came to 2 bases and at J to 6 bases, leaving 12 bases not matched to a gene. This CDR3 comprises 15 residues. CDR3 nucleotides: TGTGCCTGGAGTATAGGATGGGCAGGGGGTCATGGCTACACCTTC. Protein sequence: CAWSIGWAGGHGYTF.

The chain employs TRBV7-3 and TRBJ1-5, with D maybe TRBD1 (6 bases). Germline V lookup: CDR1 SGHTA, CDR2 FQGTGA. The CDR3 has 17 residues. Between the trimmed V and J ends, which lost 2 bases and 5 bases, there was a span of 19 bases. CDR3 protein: CASSLWCRGGLHQPQHF. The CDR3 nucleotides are TGTGCCAGCAGCTTATGGTGTCGTGGGGGCCTGCATCAGCCCCAGCATTTT.

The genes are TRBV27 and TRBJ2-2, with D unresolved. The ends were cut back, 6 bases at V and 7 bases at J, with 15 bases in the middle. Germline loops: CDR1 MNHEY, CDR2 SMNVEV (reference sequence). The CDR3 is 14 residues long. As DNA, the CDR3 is TGTGCCAGCAGAACTTATGGGCTGGACGGGGAGCTGTTTTTT. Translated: CASRTYGLDGELFF.

The CDR3 sequence: CASTRGEGLGSPLHF. CDR3 nucleotides: TGTGCCAGCACCCGAGGGGAGGGTCTAGGTTCACCCCTCCACTTT. This chain links TRBV18 with TRBJ1-6, with D perhaps matching TRBD1 (5 bases). Trimming took off 8 bases at V and 9 bases at J, with 20 bases between the two ends. In germline, CDR1 is KGHSH, CDR2 LQKENI. The CDR3 sequence is 15 residues long.

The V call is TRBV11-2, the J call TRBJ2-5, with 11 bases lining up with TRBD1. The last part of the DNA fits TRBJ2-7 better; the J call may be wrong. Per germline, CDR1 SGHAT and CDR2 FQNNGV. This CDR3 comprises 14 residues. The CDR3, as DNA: TGTGCCAGCAGCCTAGGGACAGGGGGCTACGAGCAGTACTTC. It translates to CASSLGTGGYEQYF.

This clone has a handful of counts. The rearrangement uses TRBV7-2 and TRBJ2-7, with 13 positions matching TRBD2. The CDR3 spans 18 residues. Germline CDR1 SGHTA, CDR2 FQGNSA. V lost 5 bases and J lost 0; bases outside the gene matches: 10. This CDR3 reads CASSRRRGTSGVSYEQYF. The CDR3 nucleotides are TGTGCCAGCAGCCGAAGGCGCGGGACTAGCGGGGTCTCCTACGAGCAGTACTTC.

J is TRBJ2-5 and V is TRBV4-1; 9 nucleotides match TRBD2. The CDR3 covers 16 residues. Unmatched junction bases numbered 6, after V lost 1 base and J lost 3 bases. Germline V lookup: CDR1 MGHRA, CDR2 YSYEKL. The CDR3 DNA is TGCGCCAGCAGCCAAGTAGCGGGGGCCGTAAAAGAGACCCAGTACTTC. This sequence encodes CASSQVAGAVKETQYF.

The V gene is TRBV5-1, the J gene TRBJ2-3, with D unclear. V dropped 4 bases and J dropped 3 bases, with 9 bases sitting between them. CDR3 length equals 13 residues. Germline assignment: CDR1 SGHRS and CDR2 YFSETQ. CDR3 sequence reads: CASSQPGTDTQYF. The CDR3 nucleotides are TGCGCCAGCAGCCAACCGGGTACAGATACGCAGTATTTT.

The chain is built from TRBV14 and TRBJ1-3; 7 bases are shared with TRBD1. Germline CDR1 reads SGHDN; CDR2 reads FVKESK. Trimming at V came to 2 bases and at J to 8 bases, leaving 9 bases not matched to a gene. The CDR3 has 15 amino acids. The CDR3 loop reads CASSQRQGPRDTIYF. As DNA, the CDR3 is TGTGCCAGCAGCCAAAGACAGGGCCCTAGGGACACCATATATTTT.

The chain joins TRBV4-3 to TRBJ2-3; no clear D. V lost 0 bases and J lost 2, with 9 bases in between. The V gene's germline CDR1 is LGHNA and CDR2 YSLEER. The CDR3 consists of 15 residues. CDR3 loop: CASSQEIGITDTQYF. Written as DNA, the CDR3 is TGCGCCAGCAGCCAAGAGATTGGAATCACAGATACGCAGTATTTT.

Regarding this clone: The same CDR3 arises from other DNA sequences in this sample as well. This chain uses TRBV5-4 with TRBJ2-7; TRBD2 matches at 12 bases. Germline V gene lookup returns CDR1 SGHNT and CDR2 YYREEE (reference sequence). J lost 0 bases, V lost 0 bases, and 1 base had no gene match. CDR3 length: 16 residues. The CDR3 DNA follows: TGTGCCAGCAGCTTGGGGGGACTAGCGGGCTCCTACGAGCAGTACTTC. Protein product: CASSLGGLAGSYEQYF.

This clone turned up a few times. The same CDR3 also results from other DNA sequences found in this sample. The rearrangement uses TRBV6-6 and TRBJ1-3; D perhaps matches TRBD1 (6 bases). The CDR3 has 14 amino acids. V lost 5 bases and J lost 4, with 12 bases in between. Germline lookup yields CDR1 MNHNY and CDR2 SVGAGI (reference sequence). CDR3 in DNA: TGTGCCAGCAGTGGACAGCTGGACGGAAACACCATATATTTT. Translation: CASSGQLDGNTIYF.

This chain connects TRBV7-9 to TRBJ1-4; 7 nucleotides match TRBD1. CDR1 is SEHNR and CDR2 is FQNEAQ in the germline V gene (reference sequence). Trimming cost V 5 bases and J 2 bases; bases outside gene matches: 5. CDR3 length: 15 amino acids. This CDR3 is CASSPGGSTNEKLFF. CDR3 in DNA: TGTGCCAGCAGCCCAGGGGGGAGCACTAATGAAAAACTGTTTTTT. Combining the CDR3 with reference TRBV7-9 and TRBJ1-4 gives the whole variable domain DTGVSQNPRHKITKRGQNVTFRCDPISEHNRLYWYRQTLGQGPEFLTYFQNEAQLEKSRLLSDRFSAERPKGSFSTLEIQRTEQGDSAMYLCASSPGGSTNEKLFFGSGTQLSVL.